The 6 T cell receptor beta chains given below trace back to one sample, sequenced in a study of T cell responses to AZD1222 COVID-19 vaccine. Clones were sequenced by immunoSEQ multiplex PCR, and TCRdb holds only the in-frame ones, with some missing. The data contain some 28,000 clones, around 80% of them seen just once; the ten biggest clones take up roughly 6.2%. The sample consisted of peripheral blood, taken on day 0 of AZD1222 vaccination. Receptor source: an adult in good health.

V and J are TRBV28 and TRBJ1-2, with TRBD1 matching 9 bases. V dropped 3 bases and J dropped 8; count of bases not matched to a gene: 10. Germline V lookup: CDR1 MDHEN, CDR2 SYDVKM. The CDR3 extends over 15 amino acids. CDR3 residues: CASSLTLGQGRGYTF. The CDR3 region has the DNA TGTGCCAGCAGTTTGACCCTCGGACAGGGGCGGGGCTACACCTTC.

The V and J genes are TRBV19 and TRBJ1-4; TRBD1 might be the D (5 bases). Trimming pared 5 bases from V and 11 bases from J, leaving 12 bases between. The CDR3 consists of 12 residues. Looked up from germline, CDR1 is LNHDA and CDR2 is SQIVND (reference sequence). The CDR3 bases are TGTGCCAGTAGTCTACGACAGTCTAAACTGTTTTTT. Amino acid sequence: CASSLRQSKLFF.

V usage is TRBV19 and J usage is TRBJ1-1; D gene uncertain. This CDR3 contains 14 residues. The V gene's germline CDR1 is LNHDA and CDR2 SQIVND (reference sequence). V lost 6 bases and J 0 bases, leaving 11 bases between the germline ends. Here the CDR3 reads CASRAVWMNTEAFF. CDR3 in DNA: TGTGCCAGTAGGGCGGTATGGATGAACACTGAAGCTTTCTTT.

The chain has TRBV19 and TRBJ1-1; D uncertain. V shed 3 bases and J shed 2 bases, with 13 bases lying between them. Germline lookup yields CDR1 LNHDA and CDR2 SQIVND (reference sequence). The CDR3 loop spans 15 amino acids. The CDR3 bases are TGTGCCAGTAGTATTCGGGGTTTAGGTAACACTGAAGCTTTCTTT. It yields the protein CASSIRGLGNTEAFF. Full variable domain (remainder filled in from reference TRBV19 and TRBJ1-1): DGGITQSPKYLFRKEGQNVTLSCEQNLNHDAMYWYRQDPGQGLRLIYYSQIVNDFQKGDIAEGYSVSREKKESFPLTVTSAQKNPTAFYLCASSIRGLGNTEAFFGQGTRLTVV.

The CDR3 nucleotides are TGTGCCAGCTCACCAGGGACAGGGATGTCCCCTGGACGCGAGCAGTACTTC. This encodes CASSPGTGMSPGREQYF. The chain employs TRBV18 and TRBJ2-7; 9 nucleotides match TRBD1. This CDR3 has 17 amino acids. Looked up from germline, CDR1 is KGHSH and CDR2 is LQKENI. V lost 2 bases to trimming and J lost 6 bases; unmatched junction nucleotides: 14.

V is TRBV5-6 and J is TRBJ1-2; D uncertain. Germline values: CDR1 SGHDT, CDR2 YYEEEE. The CDR3 has 16 residues. Trimming took 0 bases from V and 0 from J, leaving 12 bases between them. CDR3 sequence reads: CASSLDVGRANYGYTF. The CDR3 DNA is TGTGCCAGCAGCTTGGATGTGGGCAGAGCTAACTATGGCTACACCTTC.